One TCR beta chain is described in this entry. Germline-derived CDR1 and CDR2 are SGDLS and YYNGEE. With 3 bases removed from V and 0 bases from J, the gap between germline ends came to 9 bases. CDR3 size: 14 residues. This sample was taken from a study of cytomegalovirus exposure and HLA in healthy donors. PCR involved 60 Vbeta and 13 Jbeta primers. Sequencing was performed with immunoSEQ multiplex PCR; in TCRdb, only in-frame clones are kept and a portion is missing. The sample yields some 40,000 clones, of which the top ten take up more than 3%. The receptor comes from a male donor in good health and CMV-seronegative. V is TRBV9 and J is TRBJ1-2; D unresolved. Sequencing input: PBMCs. The CDR3 nucleotides read TGTGCCAGCAGCGAGGGAGGGTCTAACTATGGCTACACCTTC. It encodes CASSEGGSNYGYTF.